This record covers a single TCR beta chain. At one end the junction does not follow the germline gene, possibly because of a read error. The source of the sample is a study of T cell changes during pregnancy in multiple sclerosis. Profiling relied on immunoSEQ multiplex PCR, and the TCRdb table lists in-frame clones only, not all of them. The data show 55,000 to 65,000 clones, over 80% seen once. Germline CDR1 is SGHTA and CDR2 is FQGNSA. There are 16 residues in the CDR3. The sequence came from a female donor in good health, enrolled as a control in a pregnancy study. The chain carries TRBV7-2 and TRBJ2-7, with 7 positions matching TRBD1. The specimen was peripheral blood, collected in the first trimester of pregnancy. Here the CDR3 reads CASRLDSGTATYEQYF. Here the CDR3 DNA reads TGTGCCAGCAGGTTAGACTCCGGGACAGCCACCTACGAGCAGTACTTC.